The 9 T cell receptor beta chains reported below all come from one sample, sequenced in a study of CD8+CD57+ T cells in acquired aplastic anemia. Genomic DNA, serving as template, underwent TCR beta VDJ and CDR3 profiling. In TCRdb, the reads were re-called with MiXCR into one record per CDR3 protein. Of approximately 270,000 distinct CDR3 sequences detected, around 60% appear once; the ten largest clones hold 7% to 9%. The specimen sequenced was sorted CD4+, CD8+, or CD8+CD57+ T cells (not recorded which) from PBMCs. The receptors originated from a human donor with severe aplastic anemia or a healthy control (not recorded which).

This clonotype was counted a few times. The chain combines TRBV19 with TRBJ2-7; D gene unclear. The germline gives CDR1 LNHDA, CDR2 SQIVND (reference sequence). V was clipped by 2 bases and J by 2 bases, with 10 bases between them. The CDR3 covers 14 residues. The CDR3 region has the DNA TGTGCCAGTAGTATATCGTGGACGGCCTACGAGCAGTACTTC. This encodes CASSISWTAYEQYF.

The rearrangement links TRBV7-8 to TRBJ2-1; D is possibly TRBD1 (6 bases). The V end lost 7 bases, the J end lost 6 bases, and 16 bases lay between the germline ends. In germline, CDR1 is SGHVS, CDR2 FQNEAQ. CDR3 length: 14 amino acids. Here the CDR3 DNA reads TGTGCCAGCATAACAGGGTTTTCTTTCAATGAGCAGTTCTTC. Amino acid sequence: CASITGFSFNEQFF.

This clonotype was recorded at least ten times. The chain links TRBV9 to TRBJ1-1, with no clear D. Germline V gene data show CDR1 as SGDLS and CDR2 as YYNGEE. Trimming stripped 0 bases from V and 4 bases from J, with 10 bases between. This CDR3 region has 14 residues. The CDR3 here is CASSVVGGSTEAFF. CDR3 nucleotides: TGTGCCAGCAGCGTAGTGGGAGGGAGCACTGAAGCTTTCTTT.

This chain uses TRBV9 with TRBJ1-1; TRBD1 matches 8 bases. Losses at the gene ends were 4 bases for V and 5 bases for J; bases not matched to a gene: 7. CDR1 and CDR2 from the germline V gene are SGDLS and YYNGEE. The CDR3 consists of 14 residues. The CDR3 coding sequence is TGTGCCAGCAGCAGGCTTCAGGGGGCGACTGAAGCTTTCTTT. It codes for CASSRLQGATEAFF.

A single count supports this clonotype. This chain uses TRBV20-1 with TRBJ1-2; 8 bases align to TRBD1. J was trimmed by 7 bases and V by 2 bases; bases with no gene match: 9. Germline CDR1 and CDR2: DFQATT and SNEGSKA (reference sequence). The CDR3 contains 14 residues. The CDR3 region has the DNA TGCAGTGCTAGAACGGACAGGGATTATGTTGGCTACACCTTC. Amino acids: CSARTDRDYVGYTF.

The V call is TRBV6-1, the J call TRBJ2-3; TRBD2 agrees at 7 bases. V lost 2 bases, J lost 4 bases, and 6 bases stayed unmatched. The CDR3 has 15 residues. Germline CDR1 is MNHNS and CDR2 is SASEGT. The CDR3 reads CASSEKSGVADTQYF. The CDR3 nucleotides read TGTGCCAGCAGTGAAAAGAGCGGGGTAGCAGATACGCAGTATTTT.

The rearrangement uses TRBV7-6 and TRBJ2-5, with a weak D call TRBD1 (6 bases). The CDR3 totals 14 residues. Germline values: CDR1 SGHVS, CDR2 FNYEAQ. Trimming left V 5 bases short and J 2 bases short, with 12 bases between. DNA for the CDR3: TGTGCCAGCAGCCCTTCAGGGGCGCAAGAGACCCAGTACTTC. Translated: CASSPSGAQETQYF.

This clonotype was recorded at least ten times. The rearrangement uses TRBV4-1 and TRBJ1-1, with D hard to call. V was cut by 0 bases and J by 3 bases, with 20 bases left in between. The germline V gene has CDR1 MGHRA and CDR2 YSYEKL. This CDR3 is built from 18 residues. This CDR3 reads CASSQDGSKGGKHTEAFF. The CDR3 nucleotides read TGCGCCAGCAGCCAAGACGGCAGCAAGGGTGGGAAGCACACTGAAGCTTTCTTT.

This clonotype was found once. The chain carries TRBV5-4 and TRBJ2-2; no clear D gene. Germline V CDR1 and CDR2: SGHNT, YYREEE (reference sequence). The CDR3 runs 13 residues. Trimming pared 0 bases from V and 8 bases from J, leaving 8 bases between. CDR3 residues: CASSLDGVGELFF. In DNA form, the CDR3 reads TGTGCCAGCAGCTTGGATGGTGTGGGGGAGCTGTTTTTT.